This T cell receptor (beta chain) emerged from a study of Ad26.COV2.S vaccination and SARS-CoV-2 variants. Study-level points and caveats: Analytic work on TCR breadth and depth might have understated the full extent of total T cell responses.

Clones were sequenced by immunoSEQ multiplex PCR, and TCRdb holds only the in-frame ones, with some missing. The sample has about 350,000 clones, around 90% seen once; the top ten hold roughly 3.1%. In regard to this clone: Antigen unknown.

The V segment lost 4 bases and the J segment 5 bases; nucleotides outside the gene matches: 7. This CDR3 region has 15 residues. Germline V CDR1 and CDR2: SGHDT, YYEEEE. Treatment given: roughly 20 received Ad26.COV2.S at low or high dose, single or two shots; several received placebo; per-sample allocation not given. Day 63 after the first vaccine or placebo injection was the time point for sampling. Within Boston, the person who donated was an adult of 18-55 years. This TCR derives from a person between 18 and 65 years old who received the Ad26.COV2.S COVID-19 vaccine or a placebo. Sequenced material: peripheral blood, taken in a trial of Ad26.COV2.S vaccine versus placebo. The chain links TRBV5-6 to TRBJ2-7, with 12 bases aligning to TRBD1. The CDR3 nucleotides are TGTGCCAGCAGCCGAGGGACAGGGGGCTACCACGAGCAGTACTTC. Protein product: CASSRGTGGYHEQYF. The full variable domain, completed using reference TRBV5-6 and TRBJ2-7, is DAGVTQSPTHLIKTRGQQVTLRCSPKSGHDTVSWYQQALGQGPQFIFQYYEEEERQRGNFPDRFSGHQFPNYSSELNVNALLLGDSALYLCASSRGTGGYHEQYFGPGTRLTVT.